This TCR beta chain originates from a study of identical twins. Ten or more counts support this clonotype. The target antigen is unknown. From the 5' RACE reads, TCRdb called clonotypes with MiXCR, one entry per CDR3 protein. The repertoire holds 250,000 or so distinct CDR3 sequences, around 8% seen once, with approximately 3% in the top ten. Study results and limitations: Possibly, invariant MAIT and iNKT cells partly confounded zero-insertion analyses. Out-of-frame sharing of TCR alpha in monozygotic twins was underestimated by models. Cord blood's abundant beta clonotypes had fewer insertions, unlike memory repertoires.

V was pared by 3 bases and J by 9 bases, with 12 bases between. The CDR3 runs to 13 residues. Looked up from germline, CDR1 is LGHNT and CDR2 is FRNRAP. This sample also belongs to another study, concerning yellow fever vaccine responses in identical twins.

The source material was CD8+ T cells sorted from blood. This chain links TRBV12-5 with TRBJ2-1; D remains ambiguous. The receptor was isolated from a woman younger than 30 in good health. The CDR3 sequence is CASGFSLDPEQFF. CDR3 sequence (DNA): TGTGCTAGTGGTTTTTCCCTAGATCCTGAGCAGTTCTTC. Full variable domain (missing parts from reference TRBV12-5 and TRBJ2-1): DARVTQTPRHKVTEMGQEVTMRCQPILGHNTVFWYRQTMMQGLELLAYFRNRAPLDDSGMPKDRFSAEMPDATLATLKIQPSEPRDSAVYFCASGFSLDPEQFFGPGTRLTVL.